Each of the 17 T cell receptor beta chains below was sequenced from the same sample in a study of CD8 T cells in ankylosing spondylitis. TCRdb called the 5' RACE reads again in MiXCR, with one record for every CDR3 protein. The data show 300,000 to 350,000 distinct CDR3 sequences, under 14% seen once. Material: blood, either unsorted or a sorted T cell fraction (not recorded which). The receptors come from a female donor with ankylosing spondylitis or in good health (not recorded which).

V is TRBV29-1 and J is TRBJ2-7; TRBD1 is a possible D gene (5 bases). The CDR3 consists of 12 residues. Germline V gene sequence: CDR1 SQVTM, CDR2 ANQGSEA. V dropped 4 bases and J dropped 3 bases, with 10 bases sitting between them. CDR3 nucleotide sequence: TGCAGCGTTGCGGTAAGGGGCTACGAGCAGTACTTC. It codes for CSVAVRGYEQYF.

This clonotype occurred a few times. J is TRBJ1-5 and V is TRBV19; D is undetermined. The CDR3 consists of 14 residues. Germline CDR1 reads LNHDA; CDR2 reads SQIVND (reference sequence). The V gene lost 2 bases and the J gene lost 7 bases, with 12 bases spanning the gap. The CDR3: CASSISRVLQPQHF. CDR3 coding DNA: TGTGCCAGTAGTATATCTCGGGTTTTGCAGCCCCAGCATTTT.

In the case of this clonotype: This may stem from a read error, because a much larger clone lies one nucleotide away. The chain has TRBV20-1 and TRBJ2-1; D is perhaps TRBD2 (7 bases). The CDR3 is 15 residues long. Germline CDR1 DFQATT, CDR2 SNEGSKA (reference sequence). Trimming shortened V by 4 bases and J by 7 bases, and 20 bases separated the two germline ends. Written as DNA, the CDR3 is TGCAGTGCTACCCGGGGGGCGGCCCGTGAAAATGAGCAGTTCTTC. It yields the protein CSATRGAARENEQFF.

This clonotype appeared many times. The chain employs TRBV20-1 and TRBJ2-3; 13 nucleotides line up with TRBD2. V was pared by 6 bases and J by 5 bases, with 8 bases of the junction left unmatched. CDR1 is DFQATT and CDR2 is SNEGSKA in the germline V gene (reference sequence). The CDR3 totals 15 residues. The CDR3 here is CSAPTSGRSGDTQYF. CDR3 DNA: TGCAGTGCCCCGACTAGCGGGAGGTCGGGAGATACGCAGTATTTT.

This clonotype was observed a few times. This chain links TRBV7-8 with TRBJ1-5, with TRBD1 matching 9 bases. From germline, CDR1 is SGHVS and CDR2 FQNEAQ. CDR3 length: 15 amino acids. The V gene end was trimmed by 4 bases and the J gene end by 4 bases; junction bases not matched to a gene: 5. For the CDR3, the DNA is TGTGCCAGCAGCTCCGGGACAGGGTGGAATCAGCCCCAGCATTTT. It specifies CASSSGTGWNQPQHF.

The rearrangement joins TRBV10-3 to TRBJ2-3, with D possibly being TRBD1 or TRBD2 (5 bases each). V was trimmed by 2 bases and J by 2 bases, leaving 20 bases between them. The CDR3 has 18 residues. CDR1 and CDR2 from the germline V gene are ENHRY and SYGVKD. This CDR3 reads CAISERGYSGRNTDTQYF. CDR3 DNA sequence: TGTGCCATCAGTGAGCGGGGCTATTCAGGACGGAACACAGATACGCAGTATTTT.

This clonotype was counted ten times or more. V is TRBV5-1 and J is TRBJ2-5; possibly TRBD1 for D (6 bases). Per the germline V gene, CDR1 is SGHRS and CDR2 is YFSETQ. Trimming cost V 4 bases and J 2 bases, with 12 bases left between them. The CDR3 has 14 amino acids. CDR3 DNA: TGCGCCAGCAGCAAGGACAGATTTCAAGAGACCCAGTACTTC. It specifies CASSKDRFQETQYF.

This clonotype has at least ten counts. The chain is built from TRBV20-1 and TRBJ1-3, with unresolved D. CDR3 length: 15 amino acids. Trimming shortened V by 0 bases and J by 0 bases, and 9 bases separated the two germline ends. Germline V lookup: CDR1 DFQATT, CDR2 SNEGSKA (reference sequence). The CDR3: CSARDGRASGNTIYF. The DNA of the CDR3 is TGCAGTGCTAGAGATGGGAGAGCCTCTGGAAACACCATATATTTT.

In its sample, this clonotype is medium-sized. The chain employs TRBV25-1 and TRBJ1-3, with D uncertain. The V end lost 5 bases, the J end lost 6 bases, and 14 bases lay between the germline ends. Germline-derived CDR1 and CDR2 are MGHDK and SYGVNS. The CDR3 spans 14 residues. The DNA of the CDR3 is TGTGCCAGCAGTTCTCAGAGCCGATCAAACACCATATATTTT. The encoded protein is CASSSQSRSNTIYF.

This clonotype came up a few times. Here the CDR3 reads CASSPLGRRAEAFF. CDR3 nucleotide sequence: TGCGCCAGCAGCCCCCTAGGGCGGAGGGCTGAAGCTTTCTTT. The genes are TRBV5-1 and TRBJ1-1; the D is unclear. Germline V gives CDR1 SGHRS, CDR2 YFSETQ. V was trimmed by 4 bases and J by 6 bases, leaving 16 bases between them. CDR3 size: 14 residues. The variable domain in full, completed from reference TRBV5-1 and TRBJ1-1, reads KAGVTQTPRYLIKTRGQQVTLSCSPISGHRSVSWYQQTPGQGLQFLFEYFSETQRNKGNFPGRFSGRQFSNSRSEMNVSTLELGDSALYLCASSPLGRRAEAFFGQGTRLTVV.

This clonotype showed up many times. DNA for the CDR3: TGTGCCAGCAGCGTACCCGGAGTCAATCAGCCCCAGCATTTT. Amino acids: CASSVPGVNQPQHF. This chain connects TRBV7-9 to TRBJ1-5, with D unclear. The ends were cut back, 5 bases at V and 3 bases at J, with 11 bases in the middle. The CDR3 covers 14 residues. Germline V gene data show CDR1 as SEHNR and CDR2 as FQNEAQ (reference sequence).

This clonotype was counted at least ten times. The J gene is TRBJ2-5, the V gene TRBV5-4; a weak D match, TRBD1 (5 bases). There are 14 residues in the CDR3. V was clipped by 4 bases and J by 8 bases, with 18 bases between them. Germline V gives CDR1 SGHNT, CDR2 YYREEE (reference sequence). The CDR3 reads CASSPDVLTATQYF. As DNA, the CDR3 is TGTGCCAGCAGCCCTGACGTACTGACAGCCACCCAGTACTTC.

The DNA of the CDR3 is TGTGCCAGCTCACCACGCCGGGACAGGGGTCAAGAGACCCAGTACTTC. Translating gives CASSPRRDRGQETQYF. The chain recombines TRBV18 with TRBJ2-5, with 10 bases aligning to TRBD1. Germline V gene lookup returns CDR1 KGHSH and CDR2 LQKENI. The CDR3 has 16 amino acids. V shed 1 base, J shed 2 bases, and the junction held 4 bases outside the gene matches.

The chain uses TRBV20-1 and TRBJ2-7; 12 nucleotides align to TRBD2. This CDR3 contains 15 residues. V was pared by 2 bases and J by 4 bases, with 6 bases of the junction left unmatched. Per the germline V gene, CDR1 is DFQATT and CDR2 is SNEGSKA (reference sequence). The CDR3 region is CSARPGLAGLYEQYF. The CDR3 DNA is TGCAGTGCTAGACCGGGACTAGCGGGTTTGTACGAGCAGTACTTC.

This clonotype came up many times. The CDR3 is CAISLTGSPGANVLTF. The CDR3 nucleotides read TGTGCCATCAGTTTGACAGGGTCGCCTGGGGCCAACGTCCTGACTTTC. The V call is TRBV10-3, the J call TRBJ2-6; TRBD1 matches at 7 bases. Germline V gene sequence: CDR1 ENHRY, CDR2 SYGVKD. V shed 5 bases, J shed 2 bases, and the junction held 6 bases outside the gene matches. The CDR3 extends over 16 amino acids.

The V and J genes are TRBV29-1 and TRBJ2-7; the match to TRBD2 covers 15 bases. Trimming removed 6 bases from V and 5 bases from J; junction bases left unmatched: 8. Germline CDR1 SQVTM, CDR2 ANQGSEA. The CDR3 is 15 residues long. The CDR3 loop is CSVGGLAGGANEQYF. Here the CDR3 DNA reads TGCAGCGTGGGCGGACTAGCGGGAGGGGCCAACGAGCAGTACTTC.

This clonotype showed up many times. The rearrangement links TRBV20-1 to TRBJ2-3; TRBD2 aligns across 12 bases. This CDR3 has 14 amino acids. With 4 bases clipped from V and 4 bases from J, the junction kept 3 bases outside the gene matches. CDR1 is DFQATT, CDR2 SNEGSKA, per germline (reference sequence). The CDR3 nucleotides are TGCAGTGCTAAGGCTAGCGGGGGGGCAGATACGCAGTATTTT. It codes for CSAKASGGADTQYF.